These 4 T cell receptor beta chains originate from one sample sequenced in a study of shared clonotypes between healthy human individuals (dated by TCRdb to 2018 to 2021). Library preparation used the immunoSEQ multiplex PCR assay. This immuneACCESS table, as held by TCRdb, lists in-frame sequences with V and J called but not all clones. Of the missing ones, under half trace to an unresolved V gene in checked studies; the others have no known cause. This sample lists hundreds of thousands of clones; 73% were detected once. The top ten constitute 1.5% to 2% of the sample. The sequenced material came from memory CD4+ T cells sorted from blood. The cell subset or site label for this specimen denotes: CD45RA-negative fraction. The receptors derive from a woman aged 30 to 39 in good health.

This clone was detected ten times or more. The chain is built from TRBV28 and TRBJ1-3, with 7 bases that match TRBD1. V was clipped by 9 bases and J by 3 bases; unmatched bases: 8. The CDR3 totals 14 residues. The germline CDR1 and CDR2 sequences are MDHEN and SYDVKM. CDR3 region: CASMGQSLGNTIYF. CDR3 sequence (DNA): TGTGCCAGTATGGGACAGTCCCTTGGAAACACCATATATTTT.

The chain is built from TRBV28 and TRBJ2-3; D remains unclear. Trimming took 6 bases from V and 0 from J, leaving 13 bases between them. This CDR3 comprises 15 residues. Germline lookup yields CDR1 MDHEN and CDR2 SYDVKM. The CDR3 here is CASRGSLDSTDTQYF. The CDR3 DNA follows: TGTGCCAGCAGGGGCTCTTTGGACAGCACAGATACGCAGTATTTT.

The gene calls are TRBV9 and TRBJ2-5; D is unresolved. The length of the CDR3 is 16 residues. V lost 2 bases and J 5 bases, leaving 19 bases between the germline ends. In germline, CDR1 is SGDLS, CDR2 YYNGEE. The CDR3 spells CASSVGLGQVMETQYF. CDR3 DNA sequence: TGTGCCAGCAGCGTCGGCCTCGGCCAGGTCATGGAGACCCAGTACTTC.

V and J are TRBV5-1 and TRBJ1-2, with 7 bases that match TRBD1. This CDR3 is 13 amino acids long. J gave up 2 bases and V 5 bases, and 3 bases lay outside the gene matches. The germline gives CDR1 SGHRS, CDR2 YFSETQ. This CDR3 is CASRKTGNYGYTF. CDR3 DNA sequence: TGCGCCAGCAGAAAGACAGGGAACTATGGCTACACCTTC.